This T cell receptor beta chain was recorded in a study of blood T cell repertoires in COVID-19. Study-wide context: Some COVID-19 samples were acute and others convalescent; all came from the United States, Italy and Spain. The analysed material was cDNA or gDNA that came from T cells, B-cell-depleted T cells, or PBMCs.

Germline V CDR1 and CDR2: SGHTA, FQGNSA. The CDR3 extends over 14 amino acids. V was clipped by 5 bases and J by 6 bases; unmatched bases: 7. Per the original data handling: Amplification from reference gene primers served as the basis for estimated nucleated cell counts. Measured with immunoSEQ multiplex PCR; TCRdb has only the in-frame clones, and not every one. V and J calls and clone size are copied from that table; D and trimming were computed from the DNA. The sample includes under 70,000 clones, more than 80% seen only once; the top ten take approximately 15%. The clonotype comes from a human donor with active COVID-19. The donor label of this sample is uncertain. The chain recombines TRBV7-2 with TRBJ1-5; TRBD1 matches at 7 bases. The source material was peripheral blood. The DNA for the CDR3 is TGTGCCAGCAGCAGAGACAGGGACGGTCAGCCCCAGCATTTT. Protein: CASSRDRDGQPQHF.